This record concerns one T cell receptor beta chain sequence. The CDR3 spans 17 residues. Between the trimmed V and J ends, which lost 3 bases and 4 bases, there was a span of 21 bases. Germline V CDR1 and CDR2: SGHNT, YYREEE (reference sequence). All enrollees were roughly 18 to 100 years old and from under 25 US areas. Cohorts were based on clinical histories the participants reported. This record comes from a study of blood T cell repertoires in COVID-19. The overall study: The cDNA or gDNA used as material had been derived from T cells, B-cell-depleted T cells, or PBMCs.

Per the authors' pipeline: Estimation of nucleated cell counts was performed using reference gene primer amplification. Libraries were prepared by immunoSEQ multiplex PCR; TCRdb keeps only in-frame clonotypes and omits some of them. V and J calls and clone size follow that table, whereas D and trimming were derived from the DNA. The sample gives almost 400,000 clones, approximately 87% of which show up once; over 0.9% is in the top ten. The chain couples TRBV5-4 to TRBJ2-3; possibly TRBD2 for D (7 bases). This TCR was recovered from a woman in her twenties or thirties with acute COVID-19. Sequenced: PBMCs or T cells enriched from blood (not recorded which). The CDR3 DNA sequence: TGTGCCAGCAGCTCTACGTTGTGGGGGGGCGGGCCAGATACGCAGTATTTT. Amino acids: CASSSTLWGGGPDTQYF.